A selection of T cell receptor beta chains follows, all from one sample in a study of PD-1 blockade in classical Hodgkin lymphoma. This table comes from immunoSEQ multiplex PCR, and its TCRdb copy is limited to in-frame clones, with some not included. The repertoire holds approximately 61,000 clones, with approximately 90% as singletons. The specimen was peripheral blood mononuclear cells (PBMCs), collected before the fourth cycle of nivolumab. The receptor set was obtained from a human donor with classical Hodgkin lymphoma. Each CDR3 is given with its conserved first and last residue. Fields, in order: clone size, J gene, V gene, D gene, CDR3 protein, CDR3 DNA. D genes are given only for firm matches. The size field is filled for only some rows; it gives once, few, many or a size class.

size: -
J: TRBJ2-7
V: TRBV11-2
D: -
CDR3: CASSSTRQIYEQYF
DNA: TGTGCCAGCAGCTCGACCCGACAGATCTACGAGCAGTACTTC

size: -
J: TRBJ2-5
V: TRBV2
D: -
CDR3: CASSTRGWQETQYF
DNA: TGTGCCAGCAGTACTCGGGGCTGGCAAGAGACCCAGTACTTC

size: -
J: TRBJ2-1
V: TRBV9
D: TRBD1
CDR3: CASSVVTGDVGNEQFF
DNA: TGTGCCAGCAGCGTAGTAACAGGGGACGTGGGCAATGAGCAGTTCTTC

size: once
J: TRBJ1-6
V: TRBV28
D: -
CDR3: CASSPPGARSPLHF
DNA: TGTGCCAGCAGCCCCCCGGGGGCGAGGTCACCCCTCCACTTT

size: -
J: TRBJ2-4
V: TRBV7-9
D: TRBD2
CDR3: CASSELAVDIQYF
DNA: TGTGCCAGCAGCGAACTAGCGGTGGACATTCAGTACTTC

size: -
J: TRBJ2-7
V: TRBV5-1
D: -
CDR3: CASRENWGEQYF
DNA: TGCGCCAGCCGTGAGAACTGGGGCGAGCAGTACTTC

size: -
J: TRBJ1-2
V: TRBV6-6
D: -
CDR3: CASISQVGGGYTF
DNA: TGTGCCAGCATCTCACAGGTTGGTGGCGGCTACACCTTC

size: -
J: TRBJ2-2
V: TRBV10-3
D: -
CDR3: CAISPPRAGDTGELFF
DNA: TGTGCCATCAGCCCCCCCCGGGCAGGCGACACCGGGGAGCTGTTTTTT

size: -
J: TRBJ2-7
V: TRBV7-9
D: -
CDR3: CASMFTSGSYEQYF
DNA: TGTGCCAGTATGTTTACCTCGGGCAGCTACGAGCAGTACTTC

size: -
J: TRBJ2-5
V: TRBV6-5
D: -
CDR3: CASSYSLYQETQYF
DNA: TGTGCCAGCAGTTACTCGCTGTACCAAGAGACCCAGTACTTC

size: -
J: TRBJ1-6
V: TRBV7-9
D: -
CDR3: CASSVTRDSPLHF
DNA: TGTGCCAGCAGCGTTACCAGAGATTCACCCCTCCACTTT

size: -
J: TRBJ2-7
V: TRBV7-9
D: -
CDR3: CASSFRQFYEQYF
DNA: TGTGCCAGCAGCTTTCGACAGTTCTACGAGCAGTACTTC

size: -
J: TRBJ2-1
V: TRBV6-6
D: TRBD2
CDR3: CATCPGGGREQFF
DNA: TGTGCCACCTGCCCCGGGGGGGGGCGAGAGCAGTTCTTC

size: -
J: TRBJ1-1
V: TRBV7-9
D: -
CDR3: CASSLRGLKMNTEAFF
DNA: TGTGCCAGCAGCTTACGCGGGCTGAAAATGAACACTGAAGCTTTCTTT

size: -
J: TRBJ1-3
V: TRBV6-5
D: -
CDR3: CASSYGGGNTIYF
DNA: TGTGCCAGCAGTTACGGGGGTGGAAACACCATATATTTT

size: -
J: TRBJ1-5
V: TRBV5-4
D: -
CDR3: CASSPGGSNQPQHF
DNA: TGTGCCAGCAGCCCGGGAGGTAGCAATCAGCCCCAGCATTTT

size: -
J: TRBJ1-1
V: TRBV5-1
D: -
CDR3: CASSLYAGTGTEAFF
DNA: TGCGCCAGCAGCTTGTATGCTGGCACGGGTACTGAAGCTTTCTTT

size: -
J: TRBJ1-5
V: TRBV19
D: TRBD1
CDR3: CASRWGGQGGSQPQHF
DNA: TGTGCCAGTAGGTGGGGAGGACAGGGAGGGAGTCAGCCCCAGCATTTT

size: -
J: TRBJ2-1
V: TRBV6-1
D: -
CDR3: CASGTKSSSYNEQFF
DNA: TGTGCCAGCGGGACCAAGTCCAGCTCCTACAATGAGCAGTTCTTC

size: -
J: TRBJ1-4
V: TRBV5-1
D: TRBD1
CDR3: CASSPTGEGNEKLFF
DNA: TGCGCCAGCAGCCCCACAGGGGAGGGAAATGAAAAACTGTTTTTT

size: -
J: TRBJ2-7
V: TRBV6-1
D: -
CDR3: CASGPYEQYF
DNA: TGTGCCAGCGGCCCCTACGAGCAGTACTTC

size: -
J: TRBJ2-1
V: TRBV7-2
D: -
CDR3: CASKGLDASSYNEQFF
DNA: TGTGCCAGCAAAGGATTAGACGCCTCCTCCTACAATGAGCAGTTCTTC

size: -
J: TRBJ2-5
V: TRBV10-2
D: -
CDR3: CASSESSNQETQYF
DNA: TGCGCCAGCAGTGAGTCTAGCAACCAAGAGACCCAGTACTTC

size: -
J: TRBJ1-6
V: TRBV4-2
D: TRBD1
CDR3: CASSQVSRGRDSPLHF
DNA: TGTGCCAGCAGCCAAGTCTCCAGGGGGCGTGATTCACCCCTCCACTTT

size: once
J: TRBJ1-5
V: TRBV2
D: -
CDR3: CASSVFRGLGGSQPQHF
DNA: TGTGCCAGCAGTGTATTTCGGGGCCTAGGGGGTAGTCAGCCCCAGCATTTT

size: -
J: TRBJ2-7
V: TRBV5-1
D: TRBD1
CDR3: CASQGDSYEQYF
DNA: TGCGCCAGCCAGGGGGATTCCTACGAGCAGTACTTC

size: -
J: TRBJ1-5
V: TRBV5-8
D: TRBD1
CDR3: CASSLGPTGYSNQPQHF
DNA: TGTGCCAGCAGCTTGGGGCCGACAGGGTATAGCAATCAGCCCCAGCATTTT

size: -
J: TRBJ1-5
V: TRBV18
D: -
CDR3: CASSPNVMGYSNQPQHF
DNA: TGTGCCAGCTCACCGAATGTAATGGGCTATAGCAATCAGCCCCAGCATTTT

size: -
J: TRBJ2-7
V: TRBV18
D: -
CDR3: CASSPKGYEQYF
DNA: TGTGCCAGCTCACCTAAGGGTTACGAGCAGTACTTC

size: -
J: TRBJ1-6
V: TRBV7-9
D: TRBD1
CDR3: CASSLDWQGESPLHF
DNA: TGTGCCAGCAGCTTAGATTGGCAGGGGGAATCACCCCTCCACTTT